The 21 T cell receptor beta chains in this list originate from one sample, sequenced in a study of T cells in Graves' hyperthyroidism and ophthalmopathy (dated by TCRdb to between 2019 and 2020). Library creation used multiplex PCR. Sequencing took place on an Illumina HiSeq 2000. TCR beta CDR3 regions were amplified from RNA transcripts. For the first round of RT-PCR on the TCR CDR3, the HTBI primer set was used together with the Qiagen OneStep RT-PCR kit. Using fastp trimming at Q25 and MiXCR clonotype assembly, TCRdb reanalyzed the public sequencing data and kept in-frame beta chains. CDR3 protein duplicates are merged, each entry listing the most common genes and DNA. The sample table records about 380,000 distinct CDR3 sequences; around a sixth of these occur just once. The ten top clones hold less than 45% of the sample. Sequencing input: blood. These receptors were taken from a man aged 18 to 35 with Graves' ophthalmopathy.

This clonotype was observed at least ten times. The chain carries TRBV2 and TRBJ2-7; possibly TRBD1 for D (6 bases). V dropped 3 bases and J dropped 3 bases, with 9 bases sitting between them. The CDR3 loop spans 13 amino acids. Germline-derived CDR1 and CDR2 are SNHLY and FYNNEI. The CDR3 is CASSDQGNYEQYF. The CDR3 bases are TGTGCCAGCAGTGATCAGGGGAACTACGAGCAGTACTTC.

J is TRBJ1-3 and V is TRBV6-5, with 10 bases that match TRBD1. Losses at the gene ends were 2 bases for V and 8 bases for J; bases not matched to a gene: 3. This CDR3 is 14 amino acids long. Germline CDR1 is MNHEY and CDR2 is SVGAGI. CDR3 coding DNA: TGTGCCAGCAGTTACGGACAGGGGGGTGACACCATATATTTT. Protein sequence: CASSYGQGGDTIYF.

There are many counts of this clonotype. In DNA form, the CDR3 reads TGTGCCAGCTCGACAGGGGATCAGCCCCAGCATTTT. Amino acid sequence: CASSTGDQPQHF. The chain combines TRBV18 with TRBJ1-5; 8 bases are shared with TRBD1. V trimming: 6 bases; J trimming: 5 bases; junction bases outside the gene matches: 0. CDR1 is KGHSH and CDR2 is LQKENI in the germline V gene. The CDR3 is made up of 12 amino acids.

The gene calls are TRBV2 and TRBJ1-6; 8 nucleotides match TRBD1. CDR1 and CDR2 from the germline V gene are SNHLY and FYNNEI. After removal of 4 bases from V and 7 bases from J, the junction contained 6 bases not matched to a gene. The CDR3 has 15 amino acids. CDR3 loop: CASSGGQARNSPLHF. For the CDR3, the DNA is TGTGCCAGCAGTGGGGGACAGGCTCGGAATTCACCCCTCCACTTT.

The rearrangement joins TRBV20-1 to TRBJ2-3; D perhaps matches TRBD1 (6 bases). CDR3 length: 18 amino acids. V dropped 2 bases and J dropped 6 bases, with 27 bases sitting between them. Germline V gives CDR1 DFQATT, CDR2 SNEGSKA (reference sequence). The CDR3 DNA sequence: TGCAGTGCTAGATTTTCCGCAGGGAGAACAGGGCTGGGGGATACGCAGTATTTT. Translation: CSARFSAGRTGLGDTQYF.

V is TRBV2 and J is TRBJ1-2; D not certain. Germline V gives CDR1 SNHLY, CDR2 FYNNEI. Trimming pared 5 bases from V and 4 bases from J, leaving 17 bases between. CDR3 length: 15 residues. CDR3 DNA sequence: TGTGCCAGCAGTCCGAGGATTCGGGATCTCTATGGCTACACCTTC. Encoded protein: CASSPRIRDLYGYTF. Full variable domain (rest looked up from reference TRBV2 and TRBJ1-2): EPEVTQTPSHQVTQMGQEVILRCVPISNHLYFYWYRQILGQKVEFLVSFYNNEISEKSEIFDDQFSVERPDGSNFTLKIRSTKLEDSAMYFCASSPRIRDLYGYTFGSGTRLTVV.

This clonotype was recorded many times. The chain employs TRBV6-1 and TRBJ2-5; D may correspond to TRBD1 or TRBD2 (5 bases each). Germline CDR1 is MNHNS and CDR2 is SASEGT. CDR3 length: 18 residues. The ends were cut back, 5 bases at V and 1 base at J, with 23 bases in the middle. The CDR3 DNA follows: TGTGCCAGCAGTCTCGGGTCCCGGGGCCCGCTACCCCAAGAGACCCAGTACTTC. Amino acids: CASSLGSRGPLPQETQYF.

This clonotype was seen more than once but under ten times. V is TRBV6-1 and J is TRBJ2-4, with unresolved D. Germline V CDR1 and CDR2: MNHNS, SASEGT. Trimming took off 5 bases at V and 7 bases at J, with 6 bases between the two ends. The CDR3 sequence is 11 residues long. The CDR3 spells CASSRNNIQYF. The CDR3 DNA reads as TGTGCCAGCAGTCGGAACAACATTCAGTACTTC.

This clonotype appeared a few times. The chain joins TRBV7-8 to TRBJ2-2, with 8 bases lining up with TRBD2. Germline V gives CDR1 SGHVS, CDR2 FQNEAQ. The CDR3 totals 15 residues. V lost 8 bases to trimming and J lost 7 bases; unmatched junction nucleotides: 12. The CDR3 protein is CASVIWGGGSGELFF. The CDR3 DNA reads TGTGCCAGCGTCATATGGGGCGGGGGGAGCGGGGAGCTGTTTTTT.

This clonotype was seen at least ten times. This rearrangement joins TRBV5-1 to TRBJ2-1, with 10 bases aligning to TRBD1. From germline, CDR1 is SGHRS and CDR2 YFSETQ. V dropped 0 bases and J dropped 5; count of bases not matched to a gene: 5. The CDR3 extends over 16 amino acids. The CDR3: CASSLGWTGGDNEQFF. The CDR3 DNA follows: TGCGCCAGCAGCTTGGGATGGACAGGGGGAGACAATGAGCAGTTCTTC.

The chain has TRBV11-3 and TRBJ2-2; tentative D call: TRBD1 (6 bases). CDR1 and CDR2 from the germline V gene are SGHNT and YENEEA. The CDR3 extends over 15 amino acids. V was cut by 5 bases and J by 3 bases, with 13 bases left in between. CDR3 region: CASSPHTGYTGELFF. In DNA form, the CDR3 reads TGTGCCAGCAGCCCCCATACAGGGTACACCGGGGAGCTGTTTTTT.

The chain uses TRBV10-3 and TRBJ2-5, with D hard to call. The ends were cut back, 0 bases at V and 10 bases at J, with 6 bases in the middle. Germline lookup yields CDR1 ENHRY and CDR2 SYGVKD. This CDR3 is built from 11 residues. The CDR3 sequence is CAISESSRQYF. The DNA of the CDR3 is TGTGCCATCAGTGAGTCGAGCCGCCAGTACTTC.

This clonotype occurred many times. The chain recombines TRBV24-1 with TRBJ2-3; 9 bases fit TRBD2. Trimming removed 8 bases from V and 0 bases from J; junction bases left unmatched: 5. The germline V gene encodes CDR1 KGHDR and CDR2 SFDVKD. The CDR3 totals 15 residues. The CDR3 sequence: CATTIAGDSTDTQYF. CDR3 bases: TGTGCCACCACAATAGCGGGGGACAGCACAGATACGCAGTATTTT.

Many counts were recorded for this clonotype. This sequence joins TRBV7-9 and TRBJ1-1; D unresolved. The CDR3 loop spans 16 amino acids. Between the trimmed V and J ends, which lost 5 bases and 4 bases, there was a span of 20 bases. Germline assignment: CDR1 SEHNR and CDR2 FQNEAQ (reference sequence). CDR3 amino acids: CASSGGRLGRSTEAFF. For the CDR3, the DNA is TGTGCCAGCAGCGGTGGGAGATTGGGGAGGTCCACTGAAGCTTTCTTT. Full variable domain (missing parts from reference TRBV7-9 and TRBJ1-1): DTGVSQNPRHKITKRGQNVTFRCDPISEHNRLYWYRQTLGQGPEFLTYFQNEAQLEKSRLLSDRFSAERPKGSFSTLEIQRTEQGDSAMYLCASSGGRLGRSTEAFFGQGTRLTVV.

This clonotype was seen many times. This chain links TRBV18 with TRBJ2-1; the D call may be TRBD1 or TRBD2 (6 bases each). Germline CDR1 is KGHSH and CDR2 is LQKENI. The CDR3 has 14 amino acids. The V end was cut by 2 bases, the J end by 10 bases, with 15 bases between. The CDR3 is CASSPNGGRGEQFF. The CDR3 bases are TGTGCCAGCTCACCAAACGGGGGCAGAGGGGAGCAGTTCTTC.

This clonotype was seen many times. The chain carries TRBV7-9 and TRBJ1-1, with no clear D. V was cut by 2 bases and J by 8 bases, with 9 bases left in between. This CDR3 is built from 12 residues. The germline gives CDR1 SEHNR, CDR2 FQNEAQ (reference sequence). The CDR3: CASSLQRAEAFF. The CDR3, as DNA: TGTGCCAGCAGCTTACAGCGAGCCGAAGCTTTCTTT.

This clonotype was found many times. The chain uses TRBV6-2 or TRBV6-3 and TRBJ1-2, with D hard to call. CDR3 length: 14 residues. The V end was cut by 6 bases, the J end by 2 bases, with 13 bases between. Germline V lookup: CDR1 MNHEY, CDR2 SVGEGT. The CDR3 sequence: CASRNLFGNYGYTF. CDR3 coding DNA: TGTGCCAGCAGGAACCTCTTTGGGAACTATGGCTACACCTTC.

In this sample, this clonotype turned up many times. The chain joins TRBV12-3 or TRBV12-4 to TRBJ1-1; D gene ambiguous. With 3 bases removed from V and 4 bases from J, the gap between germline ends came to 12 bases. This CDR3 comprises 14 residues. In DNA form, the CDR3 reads TGTGCCAGCAGTTTTGCACTGCGAGGCACTGAAGCTTTCTTT. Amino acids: CASSFALRGTEAFF.

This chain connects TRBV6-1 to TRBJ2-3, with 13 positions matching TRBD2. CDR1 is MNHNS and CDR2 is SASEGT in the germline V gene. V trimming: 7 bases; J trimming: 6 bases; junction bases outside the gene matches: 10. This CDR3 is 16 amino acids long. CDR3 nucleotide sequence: TGTGCCAGCACCCGGACTAGCGGGGGAGCCTGGGATACGCAGTATTTT. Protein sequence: CASTRTSGGAWDTQYF.

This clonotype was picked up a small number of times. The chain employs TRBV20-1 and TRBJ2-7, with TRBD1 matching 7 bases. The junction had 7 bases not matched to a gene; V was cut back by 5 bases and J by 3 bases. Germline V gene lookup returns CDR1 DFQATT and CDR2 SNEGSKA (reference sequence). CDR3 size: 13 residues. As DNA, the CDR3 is TGCAGTGCTTTCCGACAGGGAGTCTACGAGCAGTACTTC. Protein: CSAFRQGVYEQYF.

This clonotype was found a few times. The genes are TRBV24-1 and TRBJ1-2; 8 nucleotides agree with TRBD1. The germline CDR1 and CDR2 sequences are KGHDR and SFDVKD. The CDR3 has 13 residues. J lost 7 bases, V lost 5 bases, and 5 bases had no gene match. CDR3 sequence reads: CATSGQGYSGYTF. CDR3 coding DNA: TGTGCCACCAGTGGACAGGGGTACTCTGGCTACACCTTC.